A single T cell receptor (beta chain) is shown here with its context. Per the study methods: Nucleated cell number was recorded as an estimate derived from reference gene primer amplification. Using immunoSEQ multiplex PCR, the repertoire was profiled, and TCRdb retains in-frame clones only, with some absent. V and J calls and clone size are copied from that table; D and trimming were computed from the DNA. The sample shows around 56,000 clones, more than 70% of them seen only once. The data derive from a study of blood T cell repertoires in COVID-19. Across the whole study: The United States, Italy and Spain supplied acute and convalescent COVID-19 samples. From T cells, B-cell-depleted T cells, or PBMCs came the material, which was cDNA or gDNA.

This CDR3 spans 17 amino acids. Losses at the gene ends were 0 bases for V and 5 bases for J; bases not matched to a gene: 11. Germline values: CDR1 SGHDT, CDR2 YYEEEE. The sequence came from a man between 60 and 70 years old with acute or convalescent COVID-19. The sequenced material came from peripheral blood. This chain uses TRBV5-6 with TRBJ2-5; 9 bases line up with TRBD2. This CDR3 is CASSLASSGVTRETQYF. Here the CDR3 DNA reads TGTGCCAGCAGCTTGGCCTCTAGCGGGGTCACGCGTGAGACCCAGTACTTC.